This T cell receptor (beta chain) originates from a study of cytomegalovirus exposure and HLA in healthy donors. V was clipped by 6 bases and J by 7 bases, with 18 bases between them. Looked up from germline, CDR1 is MNHEY and CDR2 is SVGAGI. The CDR3 has 15 residues. The sample holds a few counts of this clone. The PCR used 60 Vbeta and 13 Jbeta primers. Generated by immunoSEQ multiplex PCR, the TCRdb table keeps only in-frame clones and is missing some. The sample has 100,000 or so clones; roughly 12% are singletons. V is TRBV6-5 and J is TRBJ1-4; no reliable D call. Sequencing was performed on PBMCs. This TCR was recovered from a man in his forties in good health and CMV-seropositive. DNA for the CDR3: TGTGCCAGCAGGTCCCTTGGGCGAGGGTCTGAAAAACTGTTTTTT. Amino acid sequence: CASRSLGRGSEKLFF.